This is a list of T cell receptor beta chains from one sample in a study of T cells after yellow fever vaccination. Each CDR3 protein is one row after TCRdb ran MiXCR on the 5' RACE reads. The table has around 26,000 distinct CDR3 sequences, roughly 3.3% seen once. The specimen comprised PBMCs, either bulk or a sorted T-cell subset (CD4+, CD8+, memory, or dextramer-sorted; not recorded which), sampled 35 to 50 days after the first yellow fever vaccination. Receptors were obtained from a man aged 18 to 29 who received the YFV17D yellow fever vaccine. The CDR3 runs from the conserved cysteine through the conserved F or W. The order of the fields is clone size, J gene, D gene, V gene, CDR3 DNA, CDR3 protein. A D gene is named only where the DNA matches it firmly. The size of a clone is reported for some rows only, either as once, few or many, or as a class for expanded clones.

>many|TRBJ1-2|TRBD1|TRBV7-2
TGTGCCAGCAGCCCCTCGGGACAGGGTTCTGGCTACACCTTC
CASSPSGQGSGYTF
>many|TRBJ2-3|NA|TRBV24-1
TGTGCCACCAGTGATGGTGCTGCAGGGTTCGCAGATACGCAGTATTTT
CATSDGAAGFADTQYF
>NA|TRBJ2-1|TRBD2|TRBV12-3/TRBV12-4
TGTGCCAGCAGGCAGACGGGGGGGCCTGATGAGCAGTTCTTC
CASRQTGGPDEQFF
>many|TRBJ1-1|TRBD1|TRBV15
TGTGCCACCAGCAGTCCTAACAGGGGGAACACTGAAGCTTTCTTT
CATSSPNRGNTEAFF
>many|TRBJ2-3|NA|TRBV24-1
TGTGCCACCCGTCCGACAGGAACTAGCACAGATACGCAGTATTTT
CATRPTGTSTDTQYF
>many|TRBJ1-3|TRBD1|TRBV11-2
TGTGCCAGCAGCTTAGAAGGCAGGGGGGGGGGAAACACCATATATTTT
CASSLEGRGGGNTIYF
>medium-sized|TRBJ2-1|NA|TRBV5-4
TGTGCCAGCAGTGTCTCATCGAGCTCCTACAATGAGCAGTTCTTC
CASSVSSSSYNEQFF
>many|TRBJ2-4|NA|TRBV19
TGTGCCAGTAGTCCCGCACCGGGTTTTGGCAAAAACATTCAGTACTTC
CASSPAPGFGKNIQYF
>many|TRBJ1-1|NA|TRBV27
TGTGCCAGCAACTCTTCTTTAGGGGGACTTGAAGCTTTCTTT
CASNSSLGGLEAFF
>many|TRBJ2-3|NA|TRBV7-2
TGTGCCAGCAGCTTAGTAAGGGCGCTAGGGGGGGATACGCAGTATTTT
CASSLVRALGGDTQYF
>many|TRBJ1-1|NA|TRBV6-2/TRBV6-3
TGTGCCAGCACTTATTGGGGCGGGTACACTGAAGCTTTCTTT
CASTYWGGYTEAFF
>many|TRBJ2-3|NA|TRBV5-1
TGCGCCAGCAGCTTGGCCGGCAGGGGCACAGATACGCAGTATTTT
CASSLAGRGTDTQYF
>many|TRBJ2-1|NA|TRBV29-1
TGCAGCGTTGAAACCCGGGGCGCGGGGAATGAGCAGTTCTTC
CSVETRGAGNEQFF
>many|TRBJ1-4|NA|TRBV20-1
TGCAGTGCCGTTAACCAATCTATTGAAAAACTGTTTTTT
CSAVNQSIEKLFF
>many|TRBJ1-2|NA|TRBV3-1
TGTGCCAGCAGCCAAGACCAGGCGGAGTACACCTTC
CASSQDQAEYTF
>many|TRBJ1-6|NA|TRBV3-1
TGTGCCAGCAGCCAAGGGGCAGGCGGTTCACCCCTCCACTTT
CASSQGAGGSPLHF
>many|TRBJ2-5|NA|TRBV6-5
TGTGCCAGCAGTTCGCCAGGGGATGAGACCCAGTACTTC
CASSSPGDETQYF
>many|TRBJ2-5|NA|TRBV20-1
TGCAGTGCTAGAGATACGGGGGGCGCGGAGACCCAGTACTTC
CSARDTGGAETQYF
>many|TRBJ2-1|TRBD1|TRBV4-2
TGTGCCAGCAGTCTCGACAGGGATGAGCAGTTCTTC
CASSLDRDEQFF
>many|TRBJ2-1|TRBD1|TRBV18
TGTGCCAGCTCAAACGTCAGGGGGAATGAGCAGTTCTTC
CASSNVRGNEQFF
>many|TRBJ1-3|NA|TRBV18
TGTGCCAGCTCACCCCCAGGGAGCTCTGGAAACACCATATATTTT
CASSPPGSSGNTIYF
>many|TRBJ2-5|NA|TRBV20-1
TGCAGTGCTATGCCGCAACTAGAGACCCAGTACTTC
CSAMPQLETQYF
>many|TRBJ2-6|TRBD1|TRBV20-1
TGCAGTGCGGGGCAGGGGGCTGGGGCCAACGTCCTGACTTTC
CSAGQGAGANVLTF
>many|TRBJ2-1|NA|TRBV2
TGTGCCAGCGAGGCACAGGACAATGAGCAGTTCTTC
CASEAQDNEQFF
>many|TRBJ2-5|NA|TRBV20-1
TGCAGTGCTATGCCAGGAGGGGGTCAAGAGACCCAGTACTTC
CSAMPGGGQETQYF
>many|TRBJ2-5|TRBD2|TRBV27
TGTGCCAGCAGTCCGAGTCCCCCGGGGACTAGGATTCAAGAGACCCAGTACTTC
CASSPSPPGTRIQETQYF
>medium-sized|TRBJ2-2|NA|TRBV12-3/TRBV12-4
TGTGCCAGCAGGACCGGGTTCCCGAACACCGGGGAGCTGTTTTTT
CASRTGFPNTGELFF
>many|TRBJ1-2|TRBD1|TRBV20-1
TGCAGTGCCGAGATACAGGGGTATGGCTACACCTTC
CSAEIQGYGYTF
>many|TRBJ2-2|NA|TRBV3-1
TGTGCCAGCAGCCATTGGACAAGGGCCACCGGGGAGCTGTTTTTT
CASSHWTRATGELFF
>many|TRBJ2-7|NA|TRBV20-1
TGCAGTGCTCCCGAGCAGTACTTC
CSAPEQYF
>many|TRBJ2-2|NA|TRBV12-3/TRBV12-4
TGTGCCAGCGGTAGGGGTATTAACACCGGGGAGCTGTTTTTT
CASGRGINTGELFF
>many|TRBJ1-1|NA|TRBV5-4
TGTGCCAGCAGCTTACCCGGATTCACTGAAGCTTTCTTT
CASSLPGFTEAFF
>many|TRBJ2-3|TRBD2|TRBV7-2
TGTGCCAGCAGCTTAGCGCTGGCGGGGGGGGAAGATACGCAGTATTTT
CASSLALAGGEDTQYF
>medium-sized|TRBJ2-2|NA|TRBV24-1
TGTGCCACCAGTGATACCCGGGCCGACACCGGGGAGCTGTTTTTT
CATSDTRADTGELFF
>many|TRBJ2-1|NA|TRBV12-3/TRBV12-4
TGTGCCAGCAGCCAACACGGTGAGCAGTTCTTC
CASSQHGEQFF
>few|TRBJ2-5|NA|TRBV2
TGTGCCAGCAGTGACGCGGGCGAGGGATGGCAGACCCAGTACTTC
CASSDAGEGWQTQYF
>many|TRBJ2-1|NA|TRBV20-1
TGCAGTGCTGAACGACCAGGGGAGGGTAATGAGCAGTTCTTC
CSAERPGEGNEQFF
>many|TRBJ1-2|NA|TRBV7-6
TGTGCCAGCAGCTTAAATGACCCGGACCCAACTGGAGCTAACTATGGCTACACCTTC
CASSLNDPDPTGANYGYTF
>NA|TRBJ1-2|TRBD1|TRBV10-2
TGCGCCAGCAGCGGACAGGGGGACTATGGCTACACCTTC
CASSGQGDYGYTF
>NA|TRBJ2-7|TRBD1|TRBV23-1
TGCGCCAGCAGTCTCCGGGACAGGGACGCCTACGAGCAGTACTTC
CASSLRDRDAYEQYF
>many|TRBJ2-2|NA|TRBV9
TGTGCCAGCAGCGTATCTGGCACCGGGGAGCTGTTTTTT
CASSVSGTGELFF
>many|TRBJ2-5|TRBD2|TRBV19
TGTGCCAGTAGTCCTGGGACTAGCGGGGGGGCCTATGAGACCCAGTACTTC
CASSPGTSGGAYETQYF
>many|TRBJ2-3|TRBD2|TRBV4-3
TGCGCCAGCAGCCAAGAGGGGGGGAGCACAGATACGCAGTATTTT
CASSQEGGSTDTQYF
>many|TRBJ2-4|NA|TRBV19
TGTGCCAGTAGGACAGAGAACATTCAGTACTTC
CASRTENIQYF
>many|TRBJ2-6|NA|TRBV10-3
TGTGCCATCAGTGAATTTAGCGGCTTTCCTGGGGCCAACGTCCTGACTTTC
CAISEFSGFPGANVLTF
>medium-sized|TRBJ2-5|TRBD2|TRBV11-2
TGTGCCAGCAGCTTAGGGGCGGGGGGACCAGAGACCCAGTACTTC
CASSLGAGGPETQYF
>many|TRBJ2-2|TRBD2|TRBV6-2/TRBV6-3
TGTGCCAGCAGTTACGCGGGACTAGTTGGCACCGGGGAGCTGTTTTTT
CASSYAGLVGTGELFF
>few|TRBJ2-2|TRBD1|TRBV5-1
TGCGCCAGCAGCAGTGGGACAGACGATATATACACCGGGGAGCTGTTTTTT
CASSSGTDDIYTGELFF
>many|TRBJ2-1|TRBD2|TRBV20-1
TGCAGTGCTGTATGGACTAGCGGTAACAATGAGCAGTTCTTC
CSAVWTSGNNEQFF
>few|TRBJ1-1|TRBD1|TRBV11-2
TGTGCCAGCAGCCAAAGGTCCGGGACAGGACATTTGAACACTGAAGCTTTCTTT
CASSQRSGTGHLNTEAFF